Listed here are 10 T cell receptor beta chains from one sample, sequenced in a study of technical replicates of blood from several donors. The repertoire was sequenced with immunoSEQ multiplex PCR; TCRdb's copy has only in-frame clones and lacks some. This table holds around 93,000 clones, 85% to 95% found once. The sample taken for sequencing was T cells isolated from PBMCs. These receptors were obtained from a human donor in good health.

The chain has TRBV29-1 and TRBJ1-2; D unresolved. Germline-derived CDR1 and CDR2 are SQVTM and ANQGSEA. This CDR3 has 13 residues. The V end lost 3 bases, the J end lost 4 bases, and 12 bases lay between the germline ends. The CDR3 loop is CSVDRASGYGYTF. CDR3 bases: TGCAGCGTTGACCGAGCTTCGGGCTATGGCTACACCTTC.

The rearrangement links TRBV6-5 to TRBJ1-2, with 7 bases fitting TRBD1. Germline V lookup: CDR1 MNHEY, CDR2 SVGAGI. V was pared by 6 bases and J by 8 bases, with 9 bases of the junction left unmatched. The CDR3 spans 13 residues. This CDR3 is CASSKRQGPGYTF. The CDR3 DNA is TGTGCCAGCAGCAAGCGACAGGGTCCGGGCTACACCTTC.

This clone occurred once. The chain has TRBV9 and TRBJ2-1, with D possibly being TRBD2 (6 bases). The CDR3 consists of 15 residues. CDR1 and CDR2 (germline): SGDLS, YYNGEE. V lost 0 bases, J lost 2 bases, and 9 bases lay in between. CDR3 sequence reads: CASSVAGDAYNEQFF. Written as DNA, the CDR3 is TGTGCCAGCAGCGTAGCGGGAGATGCCTACAATGAGCAGTTCTTC.

The chain combines TRBV7-9 with TRBJ1-4; D unclear. This CDR3 contains 14 residues. Trimming pared 3 bases from V and 4 bases from J, leaving 9 bases between. Per germline, CDR1 SEHNR and CDR2 FQNEAQ (reference sequence). CDR3 protein: CASSFRVLNEKLFF. The CDR3 nucleotides are TGTGCCAGCAGCTTCCGGGTACTTAATGAAAAACTGTTTTTT.

The chain carries TRBV7-2 and TRBJ2-3, with D possibly TRBD1 on 5 matching bases. The V and J ends lost 0 bases and 3 bases respectively, with 10 bases between them. The CDR3 has 15 amino acids. Germline V CDR1 and CDR2: SGHTA, FQGNSA. The CDR3 coding sequence is TGTGCCAGCAGCTTAGCGCAGGGAACGACAGATACGCAGTATTTT. As protein: CASSLAQGTTDTQYF.

V usage is TRBV19 and J usage is TRBJ2-3; 11 bases are a match to TRBD1. This CDR3 is 21 amino acids long. Trimming cost V 6 bases and J 6 bases; bases outside gene matches: 26. Germline V gene lookup returns CDR1 LNHDA and CDR2 SQIVND (reference sequence). CDR3 sequence (DNA): TGTGCCAGTAGAAGCGCCGCGGATGGACAGGGGGCAACCGCACGGGGCGATACGCAGTATTTT. Its protein product is CASRSAADGQGATARGDTQYF.

J is TRBJ2-7 and V is TRBV29-1, with TRBD1 matching over 7 bases. The germline CDR1 and CDR2 sequences are SQVTM and ANQGSEA. J lost 2 bases, V lost 6 bases, and 7 bases had no gene match. The CDR3 totals 13 residues. The CDR3 protein is CSVGVTGTYEQYF. CDR3 DNA sequence: TGCAGCGTGGGGGTGACAGGGACCTACGAGCAGTACTTC.

The CDR3 here is CASSPGTGGQPQHF. CDR3 DNA: TGTGCCAGCAGCCCCGGGACAGGGGGTCAGCCCCAGCATTTT. The rearrangement links TRBV28 to TRBJ1-5; 11 bases fit TRBD1. The CDR3 has 14 residues. The V segment lost 6 bases and the J segment 6 bases; nucleotides outside the gene matches: 4. CDR1 and CDR2 from the germline V gene are MDHEN and SYDVKM.

This chain joins TRBV2 and TRBJ2-7, with D possibly matching TRBD1 (6 bases). The CDR3 contains 10 residues. CDR1 is SNHLY, CDR2 FYNNEI, per germline. In DNA, the CDR3 is TGTGCGACAGGTTCCTACGAGCAGTACTTC. Translated, it gives CATGSYEQYF.

This clone appeared once. This chain links TRBV9 with TRBJ2-5; 12 bases match TRBD2. Germline loops: CDR1 SGDLS, CDR2 YYNGEE. The J segment lost 6 bases and the V segment lost 0 bases, leaving 6 bases of the junction unmatched. The CDR3 has 16 amino acids. The CDR3 nucleotides read TGTGCCAGCAGCGTAGCGACTAGCGGGAGATCGCAGACCCAGTACTTC. Protein product: CASSVATSGRSQTQYF.